The 2 T cell receptor beta chains given below trace back to one sample, sequenced in a study of identical twins. TCRdb independently ran MiXCR on the 5' RACE reads; one entry per CDR3 protein. The sample includes around 100,000 distinct CDR3 sequences, around 5.5% of them seen just once. The sequencing sample was made of memory T cells sorted from blood. These receptors all stem from a woman between 50 and 59 years old in good health.

Many counts were recorded for this clonotype. The rearrangement uses TRBV2 and TRBJ2-7; D call uncertain. From germline, CDR1 is SNHLY and CDR2 FYNNEI. The V end was cut by 7 bases, the J end by 2 bases, with 9 bases between. The CDR3 contains 12 residues. The CDR3 reads CASKAHTYEQYF. The CDR3 region has the DNA TGTGCCAGCAAGGCCCACACCTACGAGCAGTACTTC.

This clonotype has at least ten counts. The chain combines TRBV20-1 with TRBJ2-2; 8 bases are shared with TRBD2. The CDR3 length is 16 residues. Germline V gives CDR1 DFQATT, CDR2 SNEGSKA (reference sequence). Trimming cost V 5 bases and J 6 bases; bases outside gene matches: 14. CDR3 DNA sequence: TGCAGTGCTGGAAACCCGGGACTAGGTTCCCCCGGGGAGCTGTTTTTT. The encoded protein is CSAGNPGLGSPGELFF.